The TCR beta chain under discussion was sequenced for a study of cytomegalovirus exposure and HLA in healthy donors. The CDR3 runs to 11 residues. V gave up 5 bases and J gave up 8 bases, with 12 bases separating them. The germline gives CDR1 GTSNPN, CDR2 SVGIG (reference sequence). Study-wide findings and caveats: A later analysis associated 15,000 or so TCR beta sequences with HLA alleles at a 0.05 false discovery rate.

About this clone itself: Its antigen remains unidentified.

Primers for the PCR totalled 60 Vbeta and 13 Jbeta. This table comes from immunoSEQ multiplex PCR, and its TCRdb copy is limited to in-frame clones, with some not included. Among 35,000 to 45,000 clones, over 60% were seen once, and the ten largest hold around 3.5%. The rearrangement joins TRBV30 to TRBJ1-2; D is unclear. The TCR originated in a woman under 40 in good health and CMV-seronegative. Sequencing used PBMCs. CDR3 loop: CAWDTTGGYTF. In DNA form, the CDR3 reads TGTGCCTGGGATACAACGGGGGGCTACACCTTC. Full variable domain (outside the CDR3, taken from reference TRBV30 and TRBJ1-2): SQTIHQWPATLVQPVGSPLSLECTVEGTSNPNLYWYRQAAGRGLQLLFYSVGIGQISSEVPQNLSASRPQDRQFILSSKKLLLSDSGFYLCAWDTTGGYTFGSGTRLTVV.